This is a list of T cell receptor beta chains from one sample in a study of shared clonotypes between healthy human individuals. Clones were read by immunoSEQ multiplex PCR, and TCRdb kept only the in-frame ones, dropping some. The sample carries about 2.4 million clones, over 85% recorded once. Material for sequencing was naive CD4+ T cells from PBMCs. The receptors shown here come from a man younger than 35 in good health. Some clones in this sample may be carry-over from other donors' samples. The CDR3 runs from the conserved cysteine through the conserved F or W. D genes are given only for firm matches. Clone size is shown for a subset of rows, as once, few, many or a class of expanded clone.

>-|TRBJ2-7|TRBV7-9|once
TGTGCCAGCAGCCTAGGGTGGGAGTCCTACGAGCAGTACTTC
CASSLGWESYEQYF
>-|TRBJ1-3|TRBV5-5|-
TGTGCCAGCAGCCTATGGTATACTACAGTGAGCTCTGGAAACACCATATATTTT
CASSLWYTTVSSGNTIYF
>-|TRBJ2-7|TRBV7-3|-
TGTGCCAGCAGCATGGCCGGGACGGCGGAGCAGTACTTC
CASSMAGTAEQYF
>TRBD1|TRBJ2-7|TRBV10-3|-
TGTGCCATCAGTGATTTAGGGACAGGGGTCTACGAGCAGTACTTC
CAISDLGTGVYEQYF
>-|TRBJ2-7|TRBV7-2|-
TGTGCCAGCAGCTTAGGGATGGACGAGCAGTACTTC
CASSLGMDEQYF
>-|TRBJ2-2|TRBV9|-
TGTGCCAGCAGCGTTGCGGGCACCGGGGAGCTGTTTTTT
CASSVAGTGELFF
>-|TRBJ2-5|TRBV11-2|-
TGTGCCAGCAGCCCCAAGTCTTTCGGAGAGACCCAGTACTTC
CASSPKSFGETQYF
>TRBD1|TRBJ1-5|TRBV5-5|once
TGTGCCAGCAGCTTGCGACAGGGGAGGCATCAGCCCCAGCATTTT
CASSLRQGRHQPQHF
>-|TRBJ2-7|TRBV29-1|-
TGCAGCGTTGGTATGGGCCTCTCTCCCGGGCAGTACTTC
CSVGMGLSPGQYF
>-|TRBJ2-3|TRBV27|-
TGTGCCAGCGCGGATCAGGGACCACACACAGATACGCAGTATTTT
CASADQGPHTDTQYF
>TRBD2|TRBJ2-1|TRBV2|-
TGTGCCAGCAGTGATCGGCTAGCGGGGAACAATGAGCAGTTCTTC
CASSDRLAGNNEQFF
>-|TRBJ1-2|TRBV28|-
TGTGCCACCTACGGCAGGGATTTCTATGGCTACACCTTC
CATYGRDFYGYTF
>TRBD1|TRBJ2-1|TRBV5-1|-
TGCGCCAGCAGCGCACTACAGGGGGCAGATGAGCAGTTCTTC
CASSALQGADEQFF
>-|TRBJ1-4|TRBV7-9|-
TGTGCCAGTATTTTAGGGGCCCAGGCAACTAATGAAAAACTGTTTTTT
CASILGAQATNEKLFF
>-|TRBJ1-6|TRBV28|-
TGTGCCAGCAGACCCCAGGAATATAATTCACCCCTCCACTTT
CASRPQEYNSPLHF
>-|TRBJ1-1|TRBV4-1|-
TGCGCCAGCAGCCAAGATCGGGGAAACCGAGGCACTGAAGCTTTCTTT
CASSQDRGNRGTEAFF
>-|TRBJ1-2|TRBV29-1|-
TGCAGCGTGATGGGTGGTTTGGGTGGCTACACCTTC
CSVMGGLGGYTF